The 25 T cell receptor beta chains reported below all come from one sample, sequenced in a study of T cells in Graves' hyperthyroidism and ophthalmopathy. Amplification targeted TCR beta CDR3 regions from RNA transcripts. RT-PCR in the first round (using the HTBI primer set) targeted the TCR CDR3. TCRdb reprocessed the multiplex PCR reads with MiXCR, giving one entry per CDR3 protein. The repertoire holds a few hundred thousand distinct CDR3 sequences, with around 46% as singletons. Sequencing input: peripheral blood or thyroid tissue (not recorded which). The receptors originated from a woman aged 18-30 years with Graves' hyperthyroidism.

This clonotype was counted at least ten times. The V and J genes are TRBV2 and TRBJ1-1, with a weak D call TRBD1 (5 bases). CDR1 is SNHLY and CDR2 is FYNNEI in the germline V gene. There are 15 residues in the CDR3. V was pared by 4 bases and J by 1 base, with 13 bases between. Written as DNA, the CDR3 is TGTGCCAGCAGTGGGGACTCGGTCGAGAACACTGAAGCTTTCTTT. Amino acid sequence: CASSGDSVENTEAFF.

V usage is TRBV20-1 and J usage is TRBJ2-2, with TRBD2 as a possible D gene (5 bases). The germline V gene encodes CDR1 DFQATT and CDR2 SNEGSKA (reference sequence). The CDR3 totals 14 residues. V gave up 5 bases and J gave up 2 bases, with 12 bases separating them. The CDR3 nucleotides read TGCAGTGCTCCCCCCCGGGATAACACCGGGGAGCTGTTTTTT. Residues: CSAPPRDNTGELFF.

This clonotype has at least ten counts. V and J are TRBV12-3 or TRBV12-4 and TRBJ2-7; 8 bases map to TRBD2. Trimming took 3 bases from V and 5 from J; bases not matched to a gene: 6. The CDR3 is 14 residues long. CDR3: CASSFGLANNEQYF. DNA for the CDR3: TGTGCCAGCAGTTTCGGACTAGCCAACAACGAGCAGTACTTC.

This clonotype was seen only a few times. V usage is TRBV24-1 and J usage is TRBJ2-1, with D possibly being TRBD1 (5 bases). The CDR3 is made up of 12 amino acids. V was shortened by 3 bases and J by 8 bases, with 7 bases between the two germline ends. Germline lookup yields CDR1 KGHDR and CDR2 SFDVKD. CDR3 sequence: CATSDLRDEQFF. DNA for the CDR3: TGTGCCACCAGTGATCTCAGGGATGAGCAGTTCTTC.

V usage is TRBV2 and J usage is TRBJ1-5; D is undetermined. The V end lost 2 bases, the J end lost 5 bases, and 10 bases lay between the germline ends. Germline V gives CDR1 SNHLY, CDR2 FYNNEI. This CDR3 is 14 amino acids long. The CDR3 is CASSEPDMYQPQHF. The CDR3 nucleotides are TGTGCCAGCAGTGAACCCGACATGTATCAGCCCCAGCATTTT.

This clonotype has at least ten counts. The J gene is TRBJ1-1, the V gene TRBV9, with 11 bases fitting TRBD1. Trimming removed 3 bases from V and 1 base from J; junction bases left unmatched: 8. Germline CDR1 reads SGDLS; CDR2 reads YYNGEE. The CDR3 has 17 amino acids. The CDR3 DNA reads as TGTGCCAGCAGCGAGGACGGACAGGGGGCGACGAACACTGAAGCTTTCTTT. Translating it yields CASSEDGQGATNTEAFF.

In regard to this clonotype: A much larger clone differs by one base, so this may be a read error. The chain has TRBV6-1 and TRBJ1-1, with 12 bases matching TRBD1. The V gene's germline CDR1 is MNHNS and CDR2 SASEGT. The CDR3 extends over 15 amino acids. The CDR3 loop is CAGRGQGALGTEAFF. CDR3 DNA sequence: TGTGCCGGCAGGGGACAGGGGGCGTTGGGCACTGAAGCTTTCTTT.

This chain joins TRBV29-1 and TRBJ2-7; 8 nucleotides agree with TRBD1. V gave up 5 bases and J gave up 2 bases; unmatched junction bases: 5. Germline CDR1 SQVTM, CDR2 ANQGSEA. This CDR3 is 13 amino acids long. The CDR3 bases are TGCAGCGTTAGCGACAGGGGAGCCTACGAGCAGTACTTC. Residues: CSVSDRGAYEQYF.

This clonotype came up a few times. The genes are TRBV29-1 and TRBJ1-2, with TRBD1 matching over 8 bases. This CDR3 contains 12 residues. Germline V gene lookup returns CDR1 SQVTM and CDR2 ANQGSEA. Unmatched junction bases numbered 10, after V lost 6 bases and J lost 10 bases. The CDR3 reads CSVLGQGGDYTF. As DNA, the CDR3 is TGCAGCGTCCTTGGACAGGGTGGGGACTACACCTTC.

This clonotype came up many times. The V and J genes are TRBV20-1 and TRBJ2-7; D remains unclear. Germline CDR1 and CDR2: DFQATT and SNEGSKA (reference sequence). CDR3 length equals 12 residues. The ends were cut back, 2 bases at V and 7 bases at J, with 12 bases in the middle. CDR3 in amino acids: CSARRRFEEQYF. The CDR3 region has the DNA TGCAGTGCTAGACGCCGATTTGAGGAGCAGTACTTC.

This clonotype was recorded many times. The CDR3 reads CSVETWENTGELFF. The CDR3 DNA sequence: TGCAGCGTTGAGACGTGGGAGAACACCGGGGAGCTGTTTTTT. V usage is TRBV29-1 and J usage is TRBJ2-2; no reliable D call. Trimming removed 3 bases from V and 1 base from J, with 9 bases in between. The CDR3 runs to 14 residues. Germline V gives CDR1 SQVTM, CDR2 ANQGSEA.

The table lists this clonotype with many counts. The gene calls are TRBV20-1 and TRBJ2-7; 13 bases are shared with TRBD2. Germline CDR1 is DFQATT and CDR2 is SNEGSKA (reference sequence). This CDR3 has 14 residues. With V trimmed by 5 bases and J by 4 bases, 5 bases remained unmatched. The CDR3 DNA reads TGCAGTGCTCAGCCGGGACTAGCGGGGTACGAGCAGTACTTC. As protein: CSAQPGLAGYEQYF.

The V gene is TRBV20-1, the J gene TRBJ1-6; perhaps TRBD1 as D (6 bases). Germline CDR1 and CDR2: DFQATT and SNEGSKA (reference sequence). Trimming took 6 bases from V and 7 from J, leaving 13 bases between them. This CDR3 region has 13 residues. The DNA for the CDR3 is TGCAGTGCCAACAGGGAGGGGAATTCACCCCTCCACTTT. Protein: CSANREGNSPLHF.

A remark on this clonotype: Since no conserved phenylalanine or tryptophan closes the CDR3, a read error is the likely cause. The V call is TRBV7-9, the J call TRBJ1-1; D is undetermined. The CDR3 is 14 residues long. The V end lost 5 bases, the J end lost 0 bases, and 10 bases lay between the germline ends. Germline CDR1 SEHNR, CDR2 FQNEAQ (reference sequence). CDR3 nucleotide sequence: TGTGCCAGCAGCCAAGGAACGGTGAACACTGAAGCTTTCCTT. Protein sequence: CASSQGTVNTEAFL.

The chain is built from TRBV9 and TRBJ1-5, with no clear D. The germline V gene encodes CDR1 SGDLS and CDR2 YYNGEE. V gave up 4 bases and J gave up 11 bases, with 22 bases separating them. CDR3 size: 15 residues. The chain's CDR3 is CASSQTTAQTETQHF. DNA for the CDR3: TGTGCCAGCAGCCAGACTACAGCCCAAACAGAGACCCAGCATTTT.

This clonotype showed up just once. The genes are TRBV15 and TRBJ2-7, with a weak D call TRBD2 (6 bases). CDR3 length: 15 amino acids. Germline V gives CDR1 LNHNV, CDR2 YYDKDF (reference sequence). V lost 5 bases to trimming and J lost 0 bases, with 14 bases between them. The CDR3 sequence: CATSGAGTVSYEQYF. CDR3 nucleotides: TGTGCCACCAGCGGGGCGGGGACGGTCTCCTACGAGCAGTACTTC.

A word on this clonotype: Sequence at one end of the junction differs from germline and may be a read error. CDR3 sequence: CAISKGIGDTEAFF. CDR3 nucleotides: TGTGCCATCAGTAAGGGAATAGGGGACACTGAAGCTTTCTTT. The rearrangement links TRBV6-5 to TRBJ1-1; D perhaps matches TRBD1 (5 bases). CDR3 size: 14 residues. Germline assignment: CDR1 MNHEY and CDR2 SVGAGI.

The chain couples TRBV7-2 to TRBJ2-7; D perhaps matches TRBD2 (5 bases). The V gene's germline CDR1 is SGHTA and CDR2 FQGNSA. The CDR3 totals 15 residues. Trimming took 5 bases from V and 7 from J, leaving 21 bases between them. CDR3 DNA: TGTGCCAGCAGCCCCGCGGGCGGCTCCTACAATGAGCAGTACTTC. It specifies CASSPAGGSYNEQYF.

This clonotype was seen repeatedly, ten times or more. The gene calls are TRBV7-9 and TRBJ1-2; 9 nucleotides agree with TRBD1. Germline loops: CDR1 SEHNR, CDR2 FQNEAQ (reference sequence). This CDR3 is 13 amino acids long. J lost 6 bases, V lost 7 bases, and 6 bases had no gene match. The chain's CDR3 is CASNPGQGDGYTF. For the CDR3, the DNA is TGTGCCAGCAACCCGGGACAGGGAGATGGCTACACCTTC.

At least ten counts were recorded for this clonotype. This chain links TRBV2 with TRBJ2-5; 7 bases agree with TRBD1. The CDR3 consists of 15 residues. V lost 8 bases, J lost 1 base, and 10 bases stayed unmatched. Germline V gene lookup returns CDR1 SNHLY and CDR2 FYNNEI. The DNA for the CDR3 is TGTGCCAGCTCATTTTACAGGGGTTTCCAAGAGACCCAGTACTTC. It yields the protein CASSFYRGFQETQYF. Together with reference TRBV2 and TRBJ2-5, the CDR3 gives the full variable domain: EPEVTQTPSHQVTQMGQEVILRCVPISNHLYFYWYRQILGQKVEFLVSFYNNEISEKSEIFDDQFSVERPDGSNFTLKIRSTKLEDSAMYFCASSFYRGFQETQYFGPGTRLLVL.

The V call is TRBV30, the J call TRBJ1-5; no reliable D call. V lost 0 bases to trimming and J lost 7 bases, with 7 bases between them. The CDR3 has 12 amino acids. Germline V CDR1 and CDR2: GTSNPN, SVGIG (reference sequence). The CDR3 sequence is CAWSVPEQPQHF. The CDR3 DNA sequence: TGTGCCTGGAGTGTACCCGAACAGCCCCAGCATTTT.

This clonotype was seen a few times. Since a much larger clone is just one base distant, this may be a read error. The V call is TRBV20-1, the J call TRBJ1-2; D gene unclear. Germline loops: CDR1 DFQATT, CDR2 SNEGSKA (reference sequence). The CDR3 length is 13 residues. The DNA of the CDR3 is TGCAGTGCTAGAGATCCTTTGGGCTATGGCTACGCCTTC. This gives the protein CSARDPLGYGYAF.

Notes on this clonotype: The germline gene is not matched at one end of the junction; a read error may be the cause. This sequence joins TRBV7-6 and TRBJ2-7, with 7 bases that match TRBD2. The CDR3 has 15 amino acids. In germline, CDR1 is SGHVS, CDR2 FNYEAQ. CDR3 DNA: TGTGCCAGCAGCTTAATGGGCGGGAGTAGCGATGAGCAGAACTTC. Encoded protein: CASSLMGGSSDEQNF.

Regarding this clonotype: At one boundary the junction diverges from the germline segment, which might be a read error. The CDR3 nucleotides are TGCGCCAGCAGCCAAGTACAGAACACCGGGGAGCTGTTTTTT. It codes for CASSQVQNTGELFF. The J gene is TRBJ2-2, the V gene TRBV13; no definite D call. Germline-derived CDR1 and CDR2 are PRHDT and FYEKMQ (reference sequence). The CDR3 runs 14 residues.

V usage is TRBV12-5 and J usage is TRBJ1-5; unclear D gene. Germline lookup yields CDR1 LGHNT and CDR2 FRNRAP. The CDR3 is 17 residues long. Trimming removed 1 base from V and 6 bases from J, with 19 bases in between. The CDR3 sequence is CASGLDLYPIKGQPQHF. Here the CDR3 DNA reads TGTGCTAGTGGTTTGGACCTCTACCCTATTAAGGGTCAGCCCCAGCATTTT.